This T cell receptor beta chain is from a study of blood T cell repertoires in COVID-19. At the level of the study: Whether acute or convalescent, the COVID-19 samples came from the United States, Italy and Spain.

Sequencing used immunoSEQ multiplex PCR; TCRdb keeps in-frame clones, though not all of them. The data show 260,000 or so clones, around 85% seen once. The clonotype was recovered from a woman in her fifties or sixties who had recovered from COVID-19. The sequenced sample consisted of PBMCs or T cells enriched from blood (not recorded which).

CDR3 loop: CASSFPLAGAPRPPGELFF. The CDR3 nucleotides are TGTGCCAGCAGCTTCCCACTAGCGGGAGCCCCTCGGCCCCCCGGGGAGCTGTTTTTT. The rearrangement uses TRBV7-2 and TRBJ2-2; 11 bases match TRBD2. V was clipped by 3 bases and J by 6 bases; unmatched bases: 15. CDR3 size: 19 residues. The germline CDR1 and CDR2 sequences are SGHTA and FQGNSA.